The sequence of this TCR beta chain was determined in a study of shared clonotypes between healthy human individuals. Study-level background: Per donor, CD8 memory used one plate, CD8 naive used two, CD4 memory used three and CD4 naive used three.

The ends lost 4 bases at V and 3 bases at J; junction bases unmatched: 9. Germline V lookup: CDR1 MNHNS, CDR2 SASEGT. The CDR3 consists of 15 residues. Every subset's genomic DNA went evenly onto several immunoSEQ plates. Assay: immunoSEQ multiplex PCR; the TCRdb copy retains only in-frame clones and omits some. The sample lists about 2 million clones, 90% to 95% seen once, with 0.1% to 0.15% in the top ten. Study results and caveats: In having few donors, the study represented limited genetic and exposure-history diversity. Memory subsets generally showed lower estimated richness than naive subsets.

Remarks on this clone: Antigen: not known.

The chain employs TRBV6-1 and TRBJ2-7, with 7 bases lining up with TRBD1. The clonotype was recovered from a man aged 18-30 years in good health. The sample comprised naive CD4+ T cells sorted from blood. The subset was: CD45RA+ positively selected. CDR3 DNA sequence: TGTGCCAGCAGTGTTGGGCAGGGGGTAGTCTACGAGCAGTACTTC. Residues: CASSVGQGVVYEQYF.